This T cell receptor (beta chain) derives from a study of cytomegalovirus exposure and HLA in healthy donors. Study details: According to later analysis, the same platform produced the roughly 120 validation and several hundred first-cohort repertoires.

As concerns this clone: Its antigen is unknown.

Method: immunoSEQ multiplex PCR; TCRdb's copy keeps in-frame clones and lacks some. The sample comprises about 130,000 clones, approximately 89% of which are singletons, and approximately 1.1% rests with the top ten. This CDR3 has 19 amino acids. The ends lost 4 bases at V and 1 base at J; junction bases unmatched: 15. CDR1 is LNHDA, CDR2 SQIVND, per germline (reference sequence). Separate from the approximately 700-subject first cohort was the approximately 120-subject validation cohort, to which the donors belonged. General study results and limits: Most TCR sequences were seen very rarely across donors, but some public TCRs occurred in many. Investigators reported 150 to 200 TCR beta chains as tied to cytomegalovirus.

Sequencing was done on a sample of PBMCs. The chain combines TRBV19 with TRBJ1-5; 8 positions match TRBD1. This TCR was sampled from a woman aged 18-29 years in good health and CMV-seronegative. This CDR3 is CASSNTRTGLYGSNQPQHF. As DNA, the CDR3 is TGTGCCAGTAGTAATACAAGGACAGGGTTGTACGGAAGCAATCAGCCCCAGCATTTT.